This T cell receptor (beta chain) was found in a study of blood T cells in healthy people across ages. This clonotype came up a few times. The V gene lost 5 bases and the J gene lost 4 bases, with 11 bases spanning the gap. This CDR3 has 14 amino acids. The germline gives CDR1 SGHTA, CDR2 FQGNSA. Alongside a J-beta primer mix, a sample-barcoded 5' primer served in a second PCR lasting roughly 7 to 11 cycles. A single record per CDR3 protein comes from TCRdb applying MiXCR to the 5' RACE reads. Seen here are approximately 800,000 distinct CDR3 sequences, 35% to 40% observed once, and the top ten hold 10% to 15%.

The J gene is TRBJ1-4, the V gene TRBV7-2, with D possibly matching TRBD1 (5 bases). The clonotype originates from a young man in good health. Specimen: blood. CDR3 coding DNA: TGTGCCAGCAGCGCAGGGCCTCGTAATGAAAAACTGTTTTTT. This codes for CASSAGPRNEKLFF.